These 32 T cell receptor beta chains were all obtained from the same sample, sequenced in a study of T cell clones after liver transplantation (dated by TCRdb to between 2019 and 2020). Libraries came from the immunoSEQ multiplex PCR assay. TCRdb took over this immuneACCESS table, retaining in-frame rearrangements with V and J assigned. Such tables are incomplete; in checked studies, under half of the missing clones stem from an unresolved V gene, and the remainder is unexplained. The sample table lists 75,000 to 95,000 clones, 80% to 90% of them with a count of one. The top ten hold 2% to 2.5% of the sample. The source material was CD4+ T cells from blood, sampled about 50 months after liver transplant. All receptors derive from a human patient who received a liver transplant. After a transplant, the graft donor may have provided part of the T cells.

This chain joins TRBV19 and TRBJ1-1, with 9 bases aligning to TRBD1. V gave up 3 bases and J gave up 1 base; unmatched junction bases: 3. CDR3 size: 15 residues. The germline CDR1 and CDR2 sequences are LNHDA and SQIVND (reference sequence). CDR3 DNA sequence: TGTGCCAGTAGTATCGGGGGACAGGGGAACACTGAAGCTTTCTTT. Amino acids: CASSIGGQGNTEAFF.

The genes are TRBV28 and TRBJ1-5; D might be TRBD1 (5 bases). The V end lost 3 bases, the J end lost 3 bases, and 9 bases lay between the germline ends. Germline lookup yields CDR1 MDHEN and CDR2 SYDVKM. The CDR3 runs to 14 residues. CDR3 nucleotides: TGTGCCAGCAGTTTTTCCGGGACCAATCAGCCCCAGCATTTT. As protein: CASSFSGTNQPQHF.

The chain combines TRBV30 with TRBJ1-1; D might be TRBD1 (5 bases). V was shortened by 4 bases and J by 4 bases, with 13 bases between the two germline ends. The CDR3 runs to 13 residues. Germline loops: CDR1 GTSNPN, CDR2 SVGIG (reference sequence). CDR3 DNA: TGTGCCTGGAATCTGCGGGGGACCACTGAAGCTTTCTTT. Encoded protein: CAWNLRGTTEAFF.

The chain couples TRBV6-5 to TRBJ1-2; D unclear. In germline, CDR1 is MNHEY, CDR2 SVGAGI. This CDR3 comprises 13 residues. V was shortened by 5 bases and J by 4 bases, with 11 bases between the two germline ends. The CDR3 DNA follows: TGTGCCAGCAGTAAGGGTCTCGGCTATGGCTACACCTTC. Its translation: CASSKGLGYGYTF.

J is TRBJ2-5 and V is TRBV21-1; the table's D call TRBD2 went unverified against the DNA. TRBV21-1 is designated a pseudogene. This CDR3 is built from 14 residues. CDR3 loop: CASSRPTEPETQYF. DNA for the CDR3: TGTGCCAGCAGCAGACCGACGGAGCCGGAGACCCAGTACTTC.

The J gene is TRBJ2-7, the V gene TRBV6-5, with TRBD2 matching over 12 bases. Germline values: CDR1 MNHEY, CDR2 SVGAGI. After removal of 6 bases from V and 2 bases from J, the junction contained 5 bases not matched to a gene. The CDR3 sequence is 15 residues long. This CDR3 reads CASRPGLAGPYEQYF. DNA for the CDR3: TGTGCCAGCAGACCAGGACTAGCGGGGCCCTACGAGCAGTACTTC.

The chain has TRBV27 and TRBJ2-7; D is possibly TRBD2 (5 bases). The CDR3 contains 15 residues. The germline V gene encodes CDR1 MNHEY and CDR2 SMNVEV (reference sequence). V lost 1 base and J 2 bases, leaving 12 bases between the germline ends. The CDR3 protein is CASSLLSSGAYEQYF. The CDR3 DNA is TGTGCCAGCAGTTTATTAAGCAGCGGAGCCTACGAGCAGTACTTC.

The chain is built from TRBV6-5 and TRBJ1-1, with a possible D match to TRBD1 (5 bases). Trimming shortened V by 11 bases and J by 3 bases, and 19 bases separated the two germline ends. The CDR3 extends over 14 amino acids. Germline CDR1 MNHEY, CDR2 SVGAGI. For the CDR3, the DNA is TGTGCCTCCCGGGGGGGAGATCTGGACACTGAAGCTTTCTTT. Translation: CASRGGDLDTEAFF.

V and J are TRBV13 and TRBJ2-5; 7 bases fit TRBD2. CDR3 length: 15 residues. After removal of 0 bases from V and 6 bases from J, the junction contained 7 bases not matched to a gene. Germline V gene lookup returns CDR1 PRHDT and CDR2 FYEKMQ (reference sequence). The CDR3 reads CASSLGPGGQKTQYF. The CDR3, as DNA: TGTGCCAGCAGCTTAGGGCCGGGAGGACAAAAGACCCAGTACTTC.

The V and J genes are TRBV19 and TRBJ2-1, with 10 bases aligning to TRBD2. The CDR3 totals 15 residues. Germline CDR1 reads LNHDA; CDR2 reads SQIVND (reference sequence). V dropped 4 bases and J dropped 10; count of bases not matched to a gene: 10. In DNA, the CDR3 is TGTGCCAGTAGTAGGGGGCTAGCGGGAGAAGGCGAGCAGTTCTTC. Translating it yields CASSRGLAGEGEQFF.

The chain links TRBV4-3 to TRBJ2-3; 12 positions agree with TRBD2. CDR1 and CDR2 (germline): LGHNA, YSLEER. V trimming: 1 base; J trimming: 0 bases; junction bases outside the gene matches: 11. The CDR3 is 20 residues long. CDR3 loop: CASSQAGLAGLLSSTDTQYF. CDR3 in DNA: TGCGCCAGCAGCCAAGCTGGACTAGCGGGATTATTATCTAGCACAGATACGCAGTATTTT.

The J gene is TRBJ2-3, the V gene TRBV5-5; D is ambiguous. Deletions cut 0 bases from V and 4 bases from J, with 9 bases between. Germline V lookup: CDR1 SGHKS, CDR2 YYEKEE (reference sequence). CDR3 length equals 14 residues. In nucleotides, the CDR3 is TGTGCCAGCAGCTTGGAAATGCTGGCAGATACGCAGTATTTT. This translates into CASSLEMLADTQYF.

The rearrangement links TRBV14 to TRBJ2-7, with D hard to call. V lost 2 bases, J lost 7 bases, and 15 bases lay in between. CDR3 length equals 14 residues. Germline V CDR1 and CDR2: SGHDN, FVKESK. The CDR3 bases are TGTGCCAGCAGCCAACAACCCTCTTTTTATGAGCAGTACTTC. Translating gives CASSQQPSFYEQYF.

The rearrangement joins TRBV7-2 to TRBJ2-1; TRBD1 matches 9 bases. The germline V gene has CDR1 SGHTA and CDR2 FQGNSA. This CDR3 spans 15 amino acids. Trimming removed 1 base from V and 9 bases from J; junction bases left unmatched: 7. CDR3 coding DNA: TGTGCCAGCAGCTTAGTCGGACAGGGACAGGGTGAGCAGTTCTTC. Protein product: CASSLVGQGQGEQFF.

The rearrangement uses TRBV30 and TRBJ1-1, with D tentatively TRBD1 (6 bases). Germline V gene sequence: CDR1 GTSNPN, CDR2 SVGIG (reference sequence). V was pared by 4 bases and J by 5 bases, with 8 bases between. The CDR3 runs 11 residues. The CDR3 nucleotides are TGTGCCTGGACCGACAGGACTGAAGCTTTCTTT. Its translation: CAWTDRTEAFF.

This clone was observed a single time. The rearrangement uses TRBV30 and TRBJ1-1, with D perhaps TRBD1 (5 bases). Between the trimmed V and J ends, which lost 4 bases and 10 bases, there was a span of 19 bases. The CDR3 consists of 13 residues. Per germline, CDR1 GTSNPN and CDR2 SVGIG (reference sequence). The CDR3 DNA reads as TGTGCCTGGAATTCTGGGGGGAACCTGAGAGCTTTCTTT. It encodes CAWNSGGNLRAFF.

The rearrangement joins TRBV5-1 to TRBJ2-1; the D is unclear. Trimming shortened V by 2 bases and J by 8 bases, and 14 bases separated the two germline ends. Germline CDR1 is SGHRS and CDR2 is YFSETQ. The CDR3 contains 14 residues. In nucleotides, the CDR3 is TGCGCCAGCAGCTTAGTTAGACCCTCAGATGAGCAGTTCTTC. Translating gives CASSLVRPSDEQFF. The variable domain in full, completed from reference TRBV5-1 and TRBJ2-1, reads KAGVTQTPRYLIKTRGQQVTLSCSPISGHRSVSWYQQTPGQGLQFLFEYFSETQRNKGNFPGRFSGRQFSNSRSEMNVSTLELGDSALYLCASSLVRPSDEQFFGPGTRLTVL.

This clone was seen just once. This chain uses TRBV21-1 with TRBJ1-2. TRBV21-1 is assigned pseudogene status. This CDR3 spans 14 amino acids. The CDR3: CASSKDGTHYGYTF. In DNA, the CDR3 is TGTGCCAGCAGCAAAGATGGGACGCACTATGGCTACACCTTC.

This clone was seen more than once but under ten times. This chain uses TRBV29-1 with TRBJ2-1; 8 bases match TRBD2. This CDR3 spans 16 amino acids. V lost 4 bases to trimming and J lost 10 bases; unmatched junction nucleotides: 18. Germline CDR1 SQVTM, CDR2 ANQGSEA. The chain's CDR3 is CSVVGNIGGRSAEQFF. DNA for the CDR3: TGCAGCGTTGTAGGAAATATCGGCGGGAGGTCAGCAGAGCAGTTCTTC.

This chain uses TRBV28 with TRBJ1-5, with D hard to call. V was clipped by 3 bases and J by 1 base, with 4 bases between them. This CDR3 has 13 amino acids. Germline loops: CDR1 MDHEN, CDR2 SYDVKM. This CDR3 is CASSLISNQPQHF. The DNA of the CDR3 is TGTGCCAGCAGTTTGATCAGCAATCAGCCCCAGCATTTT.

The V call is TRBV10-3, the J call TRBJ1-2; D is possibly TRBD1 (6 bases). This CDR3 has 14 amino acids. CDR1 is ENHRY, CDR2 SYGVKD, per germline. With 2 bases removed from V and 4 bases from J, the gap between germline ends came to 11 bases. For the CDR3, the DNA is TGTGCCATCAGTGAGAGGGGGGGGTCCTATGGCTACACCTTC. It encodes CAISERGGSYGYTF.

The chain employs TRBV7-9 and TRBJ1-3, with 9 bases matching TRBD1. The CDR3 is made up of 17 amino acids. Germline CDR1 SEHNR, CDR2 FQNEAQ (reference sequence). Trimming removed 3 bases from V and 7 bases from J; junction bases left unmatched: 13. CDR3 loop: CASSFPLGQGRRNTIYF. The CDR3 DNA reads as TGTGCCAGCAGCTTCCCGCTCGGACAGGGGAGGCGGAACACCATATATTTT.

This chain links TRBV2 with TRBJ2-3, with D perhaps matching TRBD1 (5 bases). Germline loops: CDR1 SNHLY, CDR2 FYNNEI. V was trimmed by 2 bases and J by 3 bases, leaving 6 bases between them. This CDR3 contains 13 residues. In DNA form, the CDR3 reads TGTGCCAGCAGTGAACAGGGAACAGATACGCAGTATTTT. Translation: CASSEQGTDTQYF.

The chain has TRBV5-1 and TRBJ1-1; 8 nucleotides align to TRBD1. V shed 4 bases, J shed 1 base, and the junction held 6 bases outside the gene matches. Germline loops: CDR1 SGHRS, CDR2 YFSETQ. The length of the CDR3 is 15 residues. The chain's CDR3 is CASSLVGTGNTEAFF. The CDR3 DNA follows: TGCGCCAGCAGCCTGGTAGGGACAGGGAACACTGAAGCTTTCTTT.

The rearrangement joins TRBV10-3 to TRBJ2-3, with 8 nucleotides matching TRBD2. This CDR3 is 14 amino acids long. Trimming cost V 8 bases and J 5 bases; bases outside gene matches: 9. Per the germline V gene, CDR1 is ENHRY and CDR2 is SYGVKD. CDR3 coding DNA: TGTGCCATCGCGGGTAGCGGGATCGGAGATACGCAGTATTTT. Translation: CAIAGSGIGDTQYF.

This chain links TRBV28 with TRBJ1-2; D ambiguous. The CDR3 sequence is 12 residues long. Trimming pared 9 bases from V and 7 bases from J, leaving 15 bases between. The V gene's germline CDR1 is MDHEN and CDR2 SYDVKM. CDR3 sequence reads: CASSQTGRGYTF. CDR3 coding DNA: TGTGCCAGTTCGCAGACTGGGCGTGGCTACACCTTC.

This sequence joins TRBV7-2 and TRBJ1-2; TRBD1 might be the D (6 bases). The CDR3 contains 13 residues. V lost 3 bases, J lost 8 bases, and 13 bases lay in between. Looked up from germline, CDR1 is SGHTA and CDR2 is FQGNSA. The CDR3 loop reads CASSLSPGAGYTF. As DNA, the CDR3 is TGTGCCAGCAGCTTGAGCCCAGGGGCCGGCTACACCTTC.

This chain uses TRBV2 with TRBJ2-2; unclear D gene. The V gene lost 4 bases and the J gene lost 5 bases, with 5 bases spanning the gap. The CDR3 spans 12 residues. The germline V gene has CDR1 SNHLY and CDR2 FYNNEI. CDR3 DNA: TGTGCCAGCAGTGTCACTACCGGGGAGCTGTTTTTT. Translating it yields CASSVTTGELFF.

J is TRBJ2-3 and V is TRBV7-3; D is undetermined. There are 14 residues in the CDR3. Germline CDR1 reads SGHTA; CDR2 reads FQGTGA. V lost 2 bases to trimming and J lost 2 bases, with 8 bases between them. The CDR3 sequence is CASSLRPYTDTQYF. The CDR3 nucleotides read TGTGCCAGCAGCTTACGACCGTACACAGATACGCAGTATTTT.

The chain has TRBV7-9 and TRBJ2-7; no definite D call. The CDR3 loop spans 15 amino acids. CDR1 and CDR2 (germline): SEHNR, FQNEAQ (reference sequence). With 1 base removed from V and 0 bases from J, the gap between germline ends came to 10 bases. CDR3 coding DNA: TGTGCCAGCAGCTTAGGGGTTTCCCTCTCCTACGAGCAGTACTTC. Amino acids: CASSLGVSLSYEQYF.

The J gene is TRBJ2-3, the V gene TRBV28, with D perhaps given as TRBD1 or TRBD2 (5 bases each). The CDR3 has 15 residues. Trimming pared 3 bases from V and 8 bases from J, leaving 18 bases between. Per the germline V gene, CDR1 is MDHEN and CDR2 is SYDVKM. CDR3 DNA: TGTGCCAGCAGTTTGGGGACCCCAGGAACAAGTACGCAGTATTTT. It translates to CASSLGTPGTSTQYF.

The genes are TRBV5-1 and TRBJ2-1; D unresolved. Germline V CDR1 and CDR2: SGHRS, YFSETQ. The CDR3 consists of 11 residues. Trimming removed 4 bases from V and 5 bases from J, with 4 bases in between. This CDR3 reads CASSLDNEQFF. As DNA, the CDR3 is TGCGCCAGCAGCCTTGACAATGAGCAGTTCTTC.